This TCR beta chain was captured by sequencing in a study of response to subunit inactivated influenza vaccine (dated by TCRdb to 2016 to 2019). General notes on the study: To follow how T cells responded to a trivalent subunit inactivated influenza vaccine, the researchers relied on deep quantitative profiling of the T cell receptor repertoire. The full study reports these points: It was suggested by the authors that each seasonal influenza vaccination may recruit only a limited number of new T cells.

This clonotype was counted a few times. Its antigen target is currently unknown. It has no much larger one-base neighbor in the sample; base qualities were not kept. Preparation of the library involved RT-PCR. TCRdb shows the sequencer as Illumina HiSeq 2500. TCRdb passed the public sequencing reads through fastp at Q25 and MiXCR, retaining productive beta sequences. Each entry merges the rows of one CDR3 protein and shows their most common DNA and genes. Recorded for this sample are over 300,000 distinct CDR3 sequences; around a fifth of them occurred a single time. The ten top clones hold approximately 10% of the sample. The sequence derives from a man in his fifties or sixties who received an inactivated influenza vaccine. Donor details come from another sample of the same person, matched by shared clones. The sequences come from PBMCs from blood, collected less than 22 months after vaccination.

The CDR3 here reads CSARGTTTNYGYTF. The DNA is TGCAGTGCTAGGGGCACAACAACTAACTATGGCTACACCTTC. The chain was built from TRBV20-1 and TRBJ1-2; the D gene is unclear. V is reduced by 3 bases and J by 0 bases, leaving a spacing of 11 bases between them. The CDR3 has 14 amino acids, counting the end cysteine and phenylalanine. Kept here is only the CDR3 DNA, which spans 42 bases and is read in frame from base 1. For CDR1 and CDR2, the germline V gene (reference sequence) lists DFQATT and SNEGSKA.